Sequencing of this T cell receptor (beta chain) was carried out in a study of identical twins (dated by TCRdb to 2016 to 2017). Background on the whole study: The study deep-sequenced TCR alpha and beta repertoires from monozygotic twins, unrelated adults of various ages and cord blood to test whether fetal clonotypes persist. To rule out contamination, the twin experiments were replicated at different times with different library preparation protocols.

All donors were healthy Caucasians. Three pairs of female monozygotic twins, all aged roughly 18 to 30 years, made up the twin cohort. RNA for TCR libraries was isolated from peripheral blood mononuclear cells. Overall results and qualifications from the work: Fewer insertions were carried by abundant cord blood beta clonotypes, a similar but weaker trend appeared in young adult naive repertoires, and no such trend appeared in memory repertoires. Out-of-frame TCR alpha sequences shared between twins showed an excess of low generation-probability sequences compared with coincidental sharing between unrelated individuals. In monozygotic twins, out-of-frame TCR alpha sharing was systematically underestimated by recombination models, although the models agreed with sharing between unrelated individuals. Because the same donors could not be followed over many years, conclusions were based on cross-sectional statistical analysis. Invariant T cells such as MAIT and iNKT could partly confound zero-insertion analyses, though diverse VJ usage argued against this for most clonotypes. Excess twin sharing in beta out-of-frame sequences was weaker because fewer shared sequences lowered the signal-to-noise ratio.

Receptor libraries were prepared by 5' RACE. For sequencing, an Illumina HiSeq 2000 was employed. A universal primer binding site was introduced by template switching, and a unique molecular identifier was present in the final cDNA, enabling accurate counting of TCR cDNA molecules. Specific primers in the conserved constant-segment region were used to synthesize first-strand cDNA for the TCR alpha and beta chains. To control for contamination, every cDNA library carried two barcodes: a SMART-Mk sample barcode plus Illumina barcodes. TruSeq adapter sequences along with Illumina sample barcodes were introduced in two successive PCR steps. The TCR alpha and beta cDNA libraries were sequenced on the Illumina HiSeq platform using custom primers. From the authors' description of their analysis: MiGEC processed the raw reads to extract unique molecular identifiers, while MiXCR was used to determine the CDR3 positions. Recombination models were inferred per individual with the repgenHMM and IGoR tools using an EM algorithm. The tcR package in R was used for shared clonotype analysis, with sharing normalized by the product of cloneset sizes. Out-of-frame nonproductive sequences were analyzed to study raw recombination free of thymic and clonal selection effects. In TCRdb, the public reads were trimmed at Q25 with fastp and aligned with MiXCR, with productive beta chains retained. Records with the same CDR3 protein are collapsed into one entry carrying the most frequent genes and DNA. Clone size and V and J calls follow TCRdb, not the original study. This sample has just under 650,000 distinct CDR3 sequences in its table, and less than 9% of those were observed once. The ten most abundant clones make up 1.6% of the sample.

The sample holds many counts of this clonotype. It has no known antigen specificity. Base-call qualities are not available, and no considerably larger clone is one nucleotide away. Its CDR3 holds 11 amino acids, cysteine through phenylalanine. Only the CDR3 region is kept as DNA, spanning 33 bases read in frame from base 1. V is clipped by 8 bases and J by 0 bases, and the sequence between their germline boundaries is 5 bases long. CDR1 and CDR2 were assigned from the germline V gene as SGHDT and YYEEEE. These data also formed part of another study, on yellow fever vaccine responses in identical twins. That second publication adds: The T cell response to vaccination in identical twins was reported by the authors to appear partly convergent and partly personalized. In identical twins, the study followed T cell clones that responded to the vaccine with precision.

Sequenced: PBMCs. The clonotype originates from a woman between 18 and 30 years old in good health. The chain is encoded by TRBV5-6 joined to TRBJ2-5, with no D gene named confidently. The CDR3 is CASRDQETQYF. The nucleotide sequence is TGTGCCAGTCGGGACCAAGAGACCCAGTACTTC.